These 12 T cell receptor beta chains were sequenced from one sample in a study of identical twins' blood T cells. In TCRdb, the 5' RACE reads were re-called with MiXCR into one record per CDR3 protein. The data show 400,000 or so distinct CDR3 sequences, with 28% seen just once and 6.1% held by the top ten. Sequenced material: PBMCs. The receptors shown here come from a woman between 18 and 55 years old in good health.

This clonotype turned up a few times. The gene calls are TRBV20-1 and TRBJ1-4; TRBD1 is a possible D gene (6 bases). Germline V gene lookup returns CDR1 DFQATT and CDR2 SNEGSKA (reference sequence). V lost 6 bases, J lost 7 bases, and 18 bases lay in between. The CDR3 extends over 14 amino acids. Written as DNA, the CDR3 is TGCAGTGCCTCCACACAGGGCTGGGGTGAAAAACTGTTTTTT. Residues: CSASTQGWGEKLFF.

Remarks on this clonotype: This is likely an artifact of a read error, given a far larger clone one base away. The J gene is TRBJ1-1, the V gene TRBV5-6, with D perhaps matching TRBD1 (5 bases). CDR1 and CDR2 (germline): SGHDT, YYEEEE. This CDR3 has 13 amino acids. The CDR3 loop is CAGSFGGNTEAFF. CDR3 coding DNA: TGTGCCGGCAGCTTTGGGGGGAACACTGAAGCTTTCTTT.

This clonotype was found a few times. This chain uses TRBV10-3 with TRBJ1-5, with unresolved D. Germline loops: CDR1 ENHRY, CDR2 SYGVKD. V was shortened by 8 bases and J by 7 bases, with 15 bases between the two germline ends. The CDR3 spans 13 residues. The CDR3: CAIGSQERQPQHF. The CDR3 DNA sequence: TGTGCCATCGGTTCCCAGGAGCGGCAGCCCCAGCATTTT.

This clonotype was recorded at least ten times. The chain couples TRBV9 to TRBJ2-2; no clear D gene. The germline V gene encodes CDR1 SGDLS and CDR2 YYNGEE. Trimming cost V 0 bases and J 6 bases, with 12 bases left between them. The CDR3 loop spans 15 amino acids. The CDR3 loop reads CASSVEPVGSGELFF. In DNA, the CDR3 is TGTGCCAGCAGCGTAGAACCGGTGGGGTCCGGGGAGCTGTTTTTT.

The V call is TRBV9, the J call TRBJ1-2; D might be TRBD1 (6 bases). The V gene lost 3 bases and the J gene lost 6 bases, with 12 bases spanning the gap. Germline V gives CDR1 SGDLS, CDR2 YYNGEE. The CDR3 has 13 amino acids. In nucleotides, the CDR3 is TGTGCCAGCAGCGCCCAGGACAGACATGGCTACACCTTC. This sequence encodes CASSAQDRHGYTF.

CDR3 protein: CSAQSGTGINQPQHF. The CDR3 region has the DNA TGCAGTGCTCAATCCGGGACCGGAATCAATCAGCCCCAGCATTTT. The rearrangement uses TRBV20-1 and TRBJ1-5; tentatively, D is TRBD1 (5 bases). This CDR3 is 15 amino acids long. The germline gives CDR1 DFQATT, CDR2 SNEGSKA (reference sequence). V lost 5 bases to trimming and J lost 3 bases, with 17 bases between them.

The rearrangement uses TRBV12-5 and TRBJ1-2; the match to TRBD1 covers 8 bases. The trim removed 3 bases at V and 3 bases at J, leaving 6 bases unmatched. CDR1 LGHNT and CDR2 FRNRAP come from the germline V gene. The CDR3 runs 15 residues. The DNA for the CDR3 is TGTGCTAGTGGTTTCCCCCAGGGGGCCGACTATGGCTACACCTTC. Its protein is CASGFPQGADYGYTF.

This clonotype was found a few times. The rearrangement uses TRBV6-5 and TRBJ1-1; 7 bases agree with TRBD1. Per germline, CDR1 MNHEY and CDR2 SVGAGI. The CDR3 spans 16 residues. V was clipped by 0 bases and J by 0 bases; unmatched bases: 4. The CDR3 sequence is CASSYSTGSMNTEAFF. CDR3 DNA: TGTGCCAGCAGTTACTCGACAGGGTCTATGAACACTGAAGCTTTCTTT.

This clonotype has only a few counts. This rearrangement joins TRBV19 to TRBJ1-2; TRBD1 matches 8 bases. Germline V gene lookup returns CDR1 LNHDA and CDR2 SQIVND (reference sequence). CDR3 size: 14 residues. The ends lost 7 bases at V and 5 bases at J; junction bases unmatched: 9. The CDR3 bases are TGTGCCAGTACCCCTCTTACAGGGGGTTATGGCTACACCTTC. It translates to CASTPLTGGYGYTF.

This clonotype was seen repeatedly, ten times or more. The chain uses TRBV3-1 and TRBJ1-3; D is undetermined. Germline V lookup: CDR1 LGHDT, CDR2 YNNKEL (reference sequence). The V gene lost 3 bases and the J gene lost 0 bases, with 18 bases spanning the gap. This CDR3 has 18 amino acids. The CDR3 DNA is TGTGCCAGCAGCCATTGGCTGCGCGGTCTCTCCTCTGGAAACACCATATATTTT. This encodes CASSHWLRGLSSGNTIYF.

The J gene is TRBJ1-2, the V gene TRBV19; D is possibly TRBD1 (5 bases). The CDR3 runs to 14 residues. Trimming stripped 4 bases from V and 3 bases from J, with 12 bases between. From germline, CDR1 is LNHDA and CDR2 SQIVND (reference sequence). The CDR3 DNA follows: TGTGCCAGTAGTAGGCAGGGTCGGCACTATGGCTACACCTTC. This encodes CASSRQGRHYGYTF.

The chain couples TRBV25-1 to TRBJ1-2, with no clear D. V was trimmed by 3 bases and J by 4 bases, leaving 9 bases between them. Germline V gene sequence: CDR1 MGHDK, CDR2 SYGVNS. This CDR3 contains 13 residues. CDR3 loop: CASSDGASYGYTF. Here the CDR3 DNA reads TGTGCCAGCAGTGATGGAGCTTCCTATGGCTACACCTTC.